This TCR beta chain is drawn from a study of siplizumab effects on memory and regulatory T cells. Overall study findings and caveats: Greater diversity than memory cells seemed evident in naive T cells, which also appeared to be major alloresponse contributors. The study found that siplizumab significantly reduced alloreactive sequences traceable to unstimulated CD4+ memory cells.

About this clone: No antigen is known for it.

Clones were sequenced by immunoSEQ multiplex PCR, and TCRdb holds only the in-frame ones, with some missing. The sample has tens of thousands of clones, over 75% seen once. CDR3 length: 14 amino acids. J gave up 5 bases and V 5 bases, and 5 bases lay outside the gene matches. The germline gives CDR1 MNHNY, CDR2 SVGAGI (reference sequence). The specimen sequenced was Tregs sorted from blood. This receptor was taken from a human donor in good health. J is TRBJ2-5 and V is TRBV6-6, with 10 bases aligning to TRBD2. DNA for the CDR3: TGTGCCAGCAGTGTTCTAGCGGGAGATGAGACCCAGTACTTC. Translation gives CASSVLAGDETQYF.